Shown below are 10 T cell receptor beta chains from a single sample sequenced in a study of PD-L1 blockade in urothelial cancer. Profiled with immunoSEQ multiplex PCR; TCRdb holds only in-frame clones, not every one. The sample records around 40,000 clones, 90% to 95% being singletons. Time point indicated: pretreatment peripheral blood. The sequenced sample was PBMCs, obtained around atezolizumab (anti-PD-L1) treatment. These receptors all stem from a woman aged 55-69 years with urothelial cancer.

The chain employs TRBV10-3 and TRBJ2-5, with TRBD2 matching over 13 bases. Germline V lookup: CDR1 ENHRY, CDR2 SYGVKD. V lost 3 bases, J lost 4 bases, and 5 bases stayed unmatched. The CDR3 loop spans 16 amino acids. CDR3: CAISDTSGRARETQYF. CDR3 bases: TGTGCCATCAGTGATACTAGCGGGAGGGCAAGAGAGACCCAGTACTTC.

V usage is TRBV5-4 and J usage is TRBJ2-5; the match to TRBD2 covers 7 bases. The V and J ends lost 0 bases and 2 bases, in that order; junction bases with no gene match: 4. Germline-derived CDR1 and CDR2 are SGHNT and YYREEE (reference sequence). The CDR3 totals 15 residues. The CDR3 is CASSLVKRGQETQYF. The CDR3 nucleotides are TGTGCCAGCAGCTTGGTAAAGCGGGGACAAGAGACCCAGTACTTC.

This clone was found a few times. J is TRBJ2-1 and V is TRBV18; 8 positions agree with TRBD2. Germline CDR1 KGHSH, CDR2 LQKENI. The CDR3 length is 16 residues. Trimming at V came to 2 bases and at J to 4 bases, leaving 7 bases not matched to a gene. CDR3 DNA sequence: TGTGCCAGCTCACCAACGGGGGGGGTTGCATACAATGAGCAGTTCTTC. It yields the protein CASSPTGGVAYNEQFF.

The V gene is TRBV2, the J gene TRBJ2-5; D is uncertain. Germline V gene sequence: CDR1 SNHLY, CDR2 FYNNEI. The CDR3 length is 11 residues. V dropped 7 bases and J dropped 5 bases, with 8 bases sitting between them. CDR3 in amino acids: CASIGLETQYF. CDR3 sequence (DNA): TGTGCCAGCATCGGTTTGGAGACCCAGTACTTC.

Only one count was recorded for this clone. The V gene is TRBV28, the J gene TRBJ2-4, with D possibly TRBD2 on 6 matching bases. Germline values: CDR1 MDHEN, CDR2 SYDVKM. CDR3 size: 13 residues. Deletions cut 7 bases from V and 5 bases from J, with 12 bases between. CDR3 nucleotide sequence: TGTGCCAGCATGGAGGGTATGGAAAACATTCAGTACTTC. The encoded protein is CASMEGMENIQYF.

The chain couples TRBV19 to TRBJ2-7; 10 bases agree with TRBD1. Germline assignment: CDR1 LNHDA and CDR2 SQIVND (reference sequence). The CDR3 extends over 14 amino acids. With 6 bases clipped from V and 3 bases from J, the junction kept 5 bases outside the gene matches. This CDR3 reads CASRGTGASYEQYF. CDR3 DNA sequence: TGTGCCAGTAGGGGGACAGGGGCGAGCTACGAGCAGTACTTC.

The rearrangement uses TRBV21-1 and TRBJ1-1; whether TRBD1, the table's D call, matches the DNA was not checked. TRBV21-1 corresponds to a pseudogene. The CDR3 is 18 residues long. In DNA form, the CDR3 reads TGTGCCAGCTCCGCGGCTGTCGGGACACCAAGAACGGGGACTGAAGCTTTCTTT. Translating gives CASSAAVGTPRTGTEAFF.

The chain carries TRBV28 and TRBJ1-4; the D is unclear. The CDR3 is 16 amino acids. Germline-derived CDR1 and CDR2 are MDHEN and SYDVKM. The ends were cut back, 5 bases at V and 0 bases at J, with 13 bases in the middle. As DNA, the CDR3 is TGTGCCAGCAGTCGGTACTCGTTTCCAACTAATGAAAAACTGTTTTTT. It specifies CASSRYSFPTNEKLFF.

This clone has only a few counts. This chain uses TRBV28 with TRBJ1-4; D is possibly TRBD1 (6 bases). The CDR3 runs to 16 residues. Germline V gives CDR1 MDHEN, CDR2 SYDVKM. Trimming stripped 5 bases from V and 8 bases from J, with 21 bases between. The CDR3 reads CASSPNLGQIEEKLFF. The CDR3, as DNA: TGTGCCAGCAGTCCTAACCTTGGACAGATAGAAGAAAAACTGTTTTTT.

This chain uses TRBV10-3 with TRBJ2-1; D is uncertain. Germline V gene sequence: CDR1 ENHRY, CDR2 SYGVKD. Trimming removed 4 bases at V and 6 bases at J, with 7 bases between. The CDR3 has 12 amino acids. This CDR3 reads CAISGVANEQFF. The CDR3 DNA reads TGTGCCATCAGTGGGGTAGCCAATGAGCAGTTCTTC.